The 30 T cell receptor beta chains reported below all come from one sample, sequenced in a study of vaccination and CD4 T cells after COVID-19. Treatment denoted: roughly nine-day PBMC culture with coronavirus spike peptide pools or control peptides (ViraFEST assay). No antigen has been assigned to these receptors. Cultured CD4+ T-cell DNA underwent Oncomine TCR Beta short-read sequencing. TCRdb called the PCR reads again in MiXCR, with one record for every CDR3 protein. The sample shows under 25,000 distinct CDR3 sequences, roughly 29% of them seen only once. The material sequenced was cultured CD4+ T cells from blood. These receptors came from a human donor with COVID-19.

The genes are TRBV5-1 and TRBJ2-2; 10 bases agree with TRBD1. The V gene end was trimmed by 6 bases and the J gene end by 4 bases; junction bases not matched to a gene: 9. The germline V gene has CDR1 SGHRS and CDR2 YFSETQ. This CDR3 comprises 16 residues. The CDR3 reads CASKVGQGGGTGELFF. DNA for the CDR3: TGCGCCAGCAAAGTCGGACAGGGGGGAGGCACCGGGGAGCTGTTTTTT.

This chain connects TRBV19 to TRBJ1-3; 9 bases fit TRBD1. V shed 11 bases and J 4 bases; nucleotides not matched to a gene: 12. This CDR3 comprises 15 residues. CDR1 is LNHDA, CDR2 SQIVND, per germline (reference sequence). The CDR3 reads CAVQGARGTGNTIYF. The CDR3 DNA reads TGTGCCGTACAGGGGGCGCGAGGTACAGGAAACACCATATATTTT.

On this clonotype: A read error may account for a junction end that differs from germline. The V and J genes are TRBV7-7 and TRBJ2-3, with D unresolved. Germline V gene lookup returns CDR1 SSHAT and CDR2 FNYEAQ (reference sequence). The CDR3 spans 11 residues. The CDR3 here is CASNQPDTQYF. The DNA for the CDR3 is TGTGCTAGCAACCAACCGGATACGCAGTATTTT.

This clonotype was observed a handful of times. J is TRBJ2-1 and V is TRBV2; D is uncertain. Germline CDR1 reads SNHLY; CDR2 reads FYNNEI. This CDR3 spans 13 amino acids. V was trimmed by 1 base and J by 4 bases, leaving 5 bases between them. The CDR3 bases are TGTGCCAGCAGTGAAGTAGGGTACAATGAGCAGTTCTTC. The encoded protein is CASSEVGYNEQFF.

J is TRBJ2-6 and V is TRBV28; no clear D gene. Germline V gives CDR1 MDHEN, CDR2 SYDVKM. Trimming left V 11 bases short and J 4 bases short, with 15 bases between. The CDR3 totals 14 residues. CDR3 in DNA: TGTGCCTGCCTTAATGGTGGCGGGGCCAACGTCCTGACTTTC. It translates to CACLNGGGANVLTF.

This clonotype has just a few counts. The chain is built from TRBV20-1 and TRBJ2-2, with 7 bases identical to TRBD1. Trimming at V came to 5 bases and at J to 2 bases, leaving 2 bases not matched to a gene. The CDR3 contains 13 residues. The germline V gene encodes CDR1 DFQATT and CDR2 SNEGSKA (reference sequence). The CDR3 region has the DNA TGCAGTGCTTGGGACAGTAACACCGGGGAGCTGTTTTTT. This codes for CSAWDSNTGELFF.

This clonotype has just a few counts. The chain links TRBV7-9 to TRBJ2-3, with D perhaps matching TRBD2 (6 bases). V gave up 5 bases and J gave up 3 bases, with 18 bases separating them. In germline, CDR1 is SEHNR, CDR2 FQNEAQ (reference sequence). The CDR3 totals 16 residues. The CDR3 nucleotides are TGTGCCAGCAGCCTGGGGGGTTTGGGGCCGACAGATACGCAGTATTTT. It translates to CASSLGGLGPTDTQYF.

V gene TRBV27 combines with J gene TRBJ2-1, with D unclear. This CDR3 spans 14 amino acids. Trimming stripped 6 bases from V and 0 bases from J, with 9 bases between. CDR1 is MNHEY, CDR2 SMNVEV, per germline (reference sequence). CDR3 DNA: TGTGCCAGCAGAGGGTTTAGCTCCTACAATGAGCAGTTCTTC. It codes for CASRGFSSYNEQFF.

J is TRBJ2-7 and V is TRBV5-4, with 12 bases that match TRBD2. Germline trimming cut 0 bases from V and 6 bases from J; bases unmatched to any gene: 4. Germline CDR1 is SGHNT and CDR2 is YYREEE (reference sequence). The CDR3 length is 15 residues. This chain's CDR3 is CASSLGLAGASEQYF. CDR3 DNA sequence: TGTGCCAGCAGCTTGGGACTAGCGGGGGCGAGCGAGCAGTACTTC.

In its sample, this clonotype was seen a few times. The chain links TRBV20-1 to TRBJ2-5, with D possibly being TRBD2 (5 bases). The V end lost 1 base, the J end lost 4 bases, and 10 bases lay between the germline ends. Germline V gene sequence: CDR1 DFQATT, CDR2 SNEGSKA (reference sequence). This CDR3 contains 13 residues. The CDR3 spells CSARAPGGETQYF. The CDR3 nucleotides are TGCAGTGCTAGAGCCCCAGGAGGAGAGACCCAGTACTTC.

This clonotype occurred a few times. This chain links TRBV11-2 with TRBJ1-3; D is unresolved. The CDR3 consists of 15 residues. Germline V gene data show CDR1 as SGHAT and CDR2 as FQNNGV. The V end was cut by 0 bases, the J end by 3 bases, with 9 bases between. The CDR3 nucleotides read TGTGCCAGCAGCTTAGATTCCGGGTTTGGAAACACCATATATTTT. It translates to CASSLDSGFGNTIYF.

This clonotype was picked up a small number of times. The V call is TRBV7-3, the J call TRBJ1-3; TRBD1 matches 7 bases. This CDR3 is built from 16 residues. Germline trimming cut 6 bases from V and 5 bases from J; bases unmatched to any gene: 13. The germline CDR1 and CDR2 sequences are SGHTA and FQGTGA. Here the CDR3 DNA reads TGTGCCAGCAGTCCCCCCCCCTCAGGGGGTAGAAACACCATATATTTT. Residues: CASSPPPSGGRNTIYF.

The chain combines TRBV5-1 with TRBJ1-4; maybe TRBD1 (6 bases). CDR1 and CDR2 (germline): SGHRS, YFSETQ. CDR3 size: 14 residues. V lost 3 bases to trimming and J lost 7 bases, with 13 bases between them. The CDR3 sequence: CASSSTTGTEKLFF. Here the CDR3 DNA reads TGCGCCAGCAGCTCGACGACAGGTACTGAAAAACTGTTTTTT.

The chain combines TRBV7-2 with TRBJ1-6; D is uncertain. This CDR3 is 12 amino acids long. Between the trimmed V and J ends, which lost 5 bases and 9 bases, there was a span of 8 bases. Germline V gene lookup returns CDR1 SGHTA and CDR2 FQGNSA. This chain's CDR3 is CASSPRSSPLHF. The CDR3 nucleotides read TGTGCCAGCAGCCCCAGAAGTTCACCCCTCCACTTT. Supplemented by reference TRBV7-2 and TRBJ1-6, the full variable domain reads GAGVSQSPSNKVTEKGKDVELRCDPISGHTALYWYRQSLGQGLEFLIYFQGNSAPDKSGLPSDRFSAERTGGSVSTLTIQRTQQEDSAVYLCASSPRSSPLHFGNGTRLTVT.

This clonotype was picked up a small number of times. CDR3 DNA sequence: TGTGCCAGCAGCACCACCCCTCGCGGGGTCACCGGGGAGCTGTTTTTT. This translates into CASSTTPRGVTGELFF. V gene TRBV6-1 combines with J gene TRBJ2-2, with a tentative D call TRBD2 (6 bases). This CDR3 spans 16 amino acids. Trimming took off 6 bases at V and 4 bases at J, with 18 bases between the two ends. Germline CDR1 MNHNS, CDR2 SASEGT.

This clonotype was detected a few times. The chain joins TRBV18 to TRBJ1-2, with 7 bases identical to TRBD1. The trim removed 5 bases at V and 6 bases at J, leaving 9 bases unmatched. This CDR3 has 14 amino acids. The germline gives CDR1 KGHSH, CDR2 LQKENI. CDR3 amino acids: CASSGSGTADGYTF. CDR3 sequence (DNA): TGTGCCAGCTCAGGATCCGGGACAGCCGATGGCTACACCTTC.

This rearrangement joins TRBV23-1 to TRBJ1-5; possible D gene TRBD1, 6 bases. TRBV23-1 is assigned to the ORF class and has an uncertain function. The CDR3 covers 15 residues. V lost 7 bases to trimming and J lost 0 bases, with 13 bases between them. The CDR3 DNA sequence: TGCGCCAGCATCGGGACAACCGATAGCAATCAGCCCCAGCATTTT. Its translation is CASIGTTDSNQPQHF.

The V and J genes are TRBV28 and TRBJ1-3; TRBD1 agrees at 7 bases. This CDR3 comprises 17 residues. Germline assignment: CDR1 MDHEN and CDR2 SYDVKM. Trimming at V came to 1 base and at J to 4 bases, leaving 10 bases not matched to a gene. CDR3 residues: CASSLYVLGGQGNTIYF. The CDR3 DNA sequence: TGTGCCAGCAGTTTATATGTCCTAGGGGGCCAAGGAAACACCATATATTTT.

The table lists this clonotype with a few counts. The gene calls are TRBV6-1 and TRBJ2-3, with 12 bases that match TRBD2. This CDR3 is 14 amino acids long. CDR1 MNHNS and CDR2 SASEGT come from the germline V gene. V dropped 3 bases and J dropped 7; count of bases not matched to a gene: 2. In DNA form, the CDR3 reads TGTGCCAGCAGTGAGACTAGCGGGGGCAATACGCAGTATTTT. Its protein is CASSETSGGNTQYF.

V usage is TRBV30 and J usage is TRBJ1-1, with 8 bases identical to TRBD1. The V gene's germline CDR1 is GTSNPN and CDR2 SVGIG (reference sequence). The CDR3 sequence is 12 residues long. The J segment lost 6 bases and the V segment lost 3 bases, leaving 3 bases of the junction unmatched. Here the CDR3 reads CAWRDRVAEAFF. DNA for the CDR3: TGTGCCTGGAGGGACAGGGTGGCTGAAGCTTTCTTT.

V gene TRBV5-1 combines with J gene TRBJ2-6, with D perhaps being TRBD1 or TRBD2 (6 bases each). V gave up 4 bases and J gave up 2 bases, with 16 bases separating them. Germline CDR1 SGHRS, CDR2 YFSETQ. The CDR3 contains 17 residues. The CDR3 DNA sequence: TGCGCCAGCAGCGGGGGGCCGGGGGCTGCTGGGGCCAACGTCCTGACTTTC. Translating gives CASSGGPGAAGANVLTF.

The chain links TRBV5-1 to TRBJ2-7, with D unresolved. Germline-derived CDR1 and CDR2 are SGHRS and YFSETQ. The CDR3 contains 13 residues. The V end lost 0 bases, the J end lost 6 bases, and 10 bases lay between the germline ends. The CDR3 bases are TGCGCCAGCAGCTTGGTTTTAGGGTTCGAGCAGTACTTC. Amino acids: CASSLVLGFEQYF.

This clonotype was recorded a few times. V is TRBV10-2 and J is TRBJ1-5, with TRBD1 matching 10 bases. The junction had 7 bases not matched to a gene; V was cut back by 7 bases and J by 7 bases. The CDR3 runs to 14 residues. Looked up from germline, CDR1 is WSHSY and CDR2 is SAAADI. The CDR3, as DNA: TGCGCCAGCAATTCCGGGACAGGGGTCCAGCCCCAGCATTTT. Amino acid sequence: CASNSGTGVQPQHF.

This clonotype occurred a few times. The rearrangement uses TRBV20-1 and TRBJ1-1, with 7 bases lining up with TRBD1. Unmatched junction bases numbered 14, after V lost 1 base and J lost 3 bases. CDR1 and CDR2 (germline): DFQATT, SNEGSKA (reference sequence). This CDR3 has 17 residues. The CDR3 loop is CSARADIRQGWDTEAFF. As DNA, the CDR3 is TGCAGTGCTAGAGCTGACATTAGACAGGGATGGGACACTGAAGCTTTCTTT.

The rearrangement uses TRBV7-2 and TRBJ2-3; D perhaps matches TRBD2 (6 bases). CDR1 is SGHTA and CDR2 is FQGNSA in the germline V gene. V dropped 3 bases and J dropped 0 bases, with 10 bases sitting between them. CDR3 length: 15 amino acids. The chain's CDR3 is CASSFPSASTDTQYF. The CDR3 DNA sequence: TGTGCCAGCAGCTTCCCTAGCGCTAGCACAGATACGCAGTATTTT.

The V gene is TRBV6-1, the J gene TRBJ1-4; possible D gene TRBD1, 5 bases. The V gene's germline CDR1 is MNHNS and CDR2 SASEGT. This CDR3 comprises 15 residues. The ends were cut back, 5 bases at V and 4 bases at J, with 14 bases in the middle. For the CDR3, the DNA is TGTGCCAGCAGTAGCACTGCAGGGCGTAATGAAAAACTGTTTTTT. This gives the protein CASSSTAGRNEKLFF.

The rearrangement uses TRBV9 and TRBJ2-2; D may be TRBD1 or TRBD2 (5 bases each). CDR3 size: 16 residues. CDR1 and CDR2 from the germline V gene are SGDLS and YYNGEE. V lost 0 bases, J lost 6 bases, and 15 bases lay in between. CDR3 nucleotide sequence: TGTGCCAGCAGCGTAGATCGGGGCTACGGGGCCGGGGAGCTGTTTTTT. It translates to CASSVDRGYGAGELFF.

The chain carries TRBV5-8 and TRBJ1-1, with 8 bases matching TRBD1. V trimming: 3 bases; J trimming: 1 base; junction bases outside the gene matches: 5. CDR3 length: 15 residues. Germline V CDR1 and CDR2: SGHTS, YDEGEE. CDR3 loop: CASSSDRAGNTEAFF. In nucleotides, the CDR3 is TGTGCCAGCAGCTCGGACAGGGCGGGGAACACTGAAGCTTTCTTT.

Judged by abundance, this clonotype is medium-sized. The chain employs TRBV27 and TRBJ1-5; a weak D match, TRBD1 (6 bases). In germline, CDR1 is MNHEY, CDR2 SMNVEV (reference sequence). V lost 6 bases and J lost 1, with 13 bases in between. This CDR3 spans 15 amino acids. The CDR3 sequence is CASRDSGKSNQPQHF. The CDR3 coding sequence is TGTGCCAGCAGGGACAGCGGTAAGAGCAATCAGCCCCAGCATTTT.

Only a few counts were recorded for this clonotype. DNA for the CDR3: TGTGCCAGCAGCCTGACCGTGGGGGAGCAGTACTTC. Translating it yields CASSLTVGEQYF. The chain uses TRBV7-6 and TRBJ2-7; D is uncertain. Germline V gives CDR1 SGHVS, CDR2 FNYEAQ. Between the trimmed V and J ends, which lost 5 bases and 7 bases, there was a span of 12 bases. This CDR3 is built from 12 residues.